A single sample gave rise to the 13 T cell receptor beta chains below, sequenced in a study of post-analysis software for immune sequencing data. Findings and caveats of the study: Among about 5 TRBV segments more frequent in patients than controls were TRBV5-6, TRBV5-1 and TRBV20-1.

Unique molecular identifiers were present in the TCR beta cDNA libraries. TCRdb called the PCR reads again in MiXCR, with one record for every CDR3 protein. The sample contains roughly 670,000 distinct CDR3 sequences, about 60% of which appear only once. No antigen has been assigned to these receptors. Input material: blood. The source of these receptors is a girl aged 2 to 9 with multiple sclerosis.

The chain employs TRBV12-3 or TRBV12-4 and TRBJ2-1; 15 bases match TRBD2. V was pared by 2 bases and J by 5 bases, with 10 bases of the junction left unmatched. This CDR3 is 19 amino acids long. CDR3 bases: TGTGCCAGCAGTTTAAGCCCAGGACTAGCGGGAGGGCCAAACAATGAGCAGTTCTTC. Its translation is CASSLSPGLAGGPNNEQFF.

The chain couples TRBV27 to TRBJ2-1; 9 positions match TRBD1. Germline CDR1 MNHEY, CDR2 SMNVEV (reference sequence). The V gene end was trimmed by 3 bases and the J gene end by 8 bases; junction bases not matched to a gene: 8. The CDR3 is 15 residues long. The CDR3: CASSFGTGGSDEQFF. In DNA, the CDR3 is TGTGCCAGCAGTTTCGGTACAGGGGGCTCTGATGAGCAGTTCTTC.

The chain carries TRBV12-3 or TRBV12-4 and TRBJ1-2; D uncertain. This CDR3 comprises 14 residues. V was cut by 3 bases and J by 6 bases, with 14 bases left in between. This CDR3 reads CASSFHPVGDGYTF. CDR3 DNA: TGTGCCAGCAGTTTTCACCCCGTGGGCGATGGCTACACCTTC.

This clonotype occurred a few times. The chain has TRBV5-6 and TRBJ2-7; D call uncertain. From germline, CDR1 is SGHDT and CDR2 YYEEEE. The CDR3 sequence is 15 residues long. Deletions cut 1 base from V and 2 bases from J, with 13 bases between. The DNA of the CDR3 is TGTGCCAGCAGCTTGCATTCGCGGCAAGCCTACGAGCAGTACTTC. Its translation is CASSLHSRQAYEQYF.

The CDR3 reads CASSLWAGQGLNGYTF. DNA for the CDR3: TGTGCCAGCAGTTTATGGGCGGGACAGGGCCTTAATGGCTACACCTTC. The chain links TRBV27 to TRBJ1-2, with 9 nucleotides matching TRBD1. Germline V CDR1 and CDR2: MNHEY, SMNVEV (reference sequence). The CDR3 has 16 amino acids. The V segment lost 1 base and the J segment 6 bases; nucleotides outside the gene matches: 9.

CDR3 DNA sequence: TGCAGTGCTAGACCCCATCGGGTGATTGATGAGCAGTTCTTC. It codes for CSARPHRVIDEQFF. This sequence joins TRBV20-1 and TRBJ2-1; D gene unclear. The CDR3 contains 14 residues. Germline V gene sequence: CDR1 DFQATT, CDR2 SNEGSKA (reference sequence). Deletions cut 2 bases from V and 8 bases from J, with 16 bases between.

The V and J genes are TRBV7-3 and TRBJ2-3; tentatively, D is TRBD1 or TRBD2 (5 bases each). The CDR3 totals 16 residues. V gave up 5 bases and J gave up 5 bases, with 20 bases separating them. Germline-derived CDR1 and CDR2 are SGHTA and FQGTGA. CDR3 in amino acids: CASSTGTTGQQDTQYF. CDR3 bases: TGTGCCAGCAGCACCGGGACGACGGGGCAACAAGATACGCAGTATTTT.

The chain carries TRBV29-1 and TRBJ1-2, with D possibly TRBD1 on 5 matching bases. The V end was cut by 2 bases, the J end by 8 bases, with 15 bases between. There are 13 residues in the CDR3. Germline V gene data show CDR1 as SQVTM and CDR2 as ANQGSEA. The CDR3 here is CSVETQPGSGYTF. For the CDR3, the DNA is TGCAGCGTTGAAACACAGCCAGGGAGCGGCTACACCTTC.

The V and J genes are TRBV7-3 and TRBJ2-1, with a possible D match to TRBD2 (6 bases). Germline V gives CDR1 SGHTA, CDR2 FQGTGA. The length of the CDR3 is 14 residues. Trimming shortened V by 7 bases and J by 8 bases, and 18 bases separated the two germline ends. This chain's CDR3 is CASTRSGWGDEQFF. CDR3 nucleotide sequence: TGTGCCAGCACCCGCAGCGGGTGGGGCGATGAGCAGTTCTTC.

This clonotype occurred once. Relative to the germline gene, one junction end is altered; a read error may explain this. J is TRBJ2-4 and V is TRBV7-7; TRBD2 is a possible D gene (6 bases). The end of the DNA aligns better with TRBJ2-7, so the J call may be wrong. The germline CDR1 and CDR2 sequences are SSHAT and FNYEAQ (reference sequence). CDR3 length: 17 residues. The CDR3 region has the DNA TGTGCTAGCAGCTTAGAACCCGTTGGGGGGAGTTCCTGCGAGCAGTACTTC. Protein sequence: CASSLEPVGGSSCEQYF.

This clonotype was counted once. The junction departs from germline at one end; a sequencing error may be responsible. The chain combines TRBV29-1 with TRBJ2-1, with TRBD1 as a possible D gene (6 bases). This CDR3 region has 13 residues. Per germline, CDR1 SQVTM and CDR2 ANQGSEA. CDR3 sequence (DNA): TGCGGCGTTGGTTCTAGGGGGTACAATGAGCAGTTCTTC. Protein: CGVGSRGYNEQFF.

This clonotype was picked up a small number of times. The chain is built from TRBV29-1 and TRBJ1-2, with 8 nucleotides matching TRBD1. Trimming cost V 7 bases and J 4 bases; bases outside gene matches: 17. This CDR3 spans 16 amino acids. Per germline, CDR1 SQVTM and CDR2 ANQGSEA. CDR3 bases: TGCAGCGCAGATCCCGATCGACAGGGGAAGAGCTATGGCTACACCTTC. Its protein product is CSADPDRQGKSYGYTF.

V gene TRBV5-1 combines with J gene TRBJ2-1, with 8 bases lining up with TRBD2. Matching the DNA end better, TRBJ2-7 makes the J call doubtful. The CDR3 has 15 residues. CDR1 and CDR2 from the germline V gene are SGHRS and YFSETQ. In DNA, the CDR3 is TGCGCCAGCAGCCGTAGCGGGGCGGATTCCTACGAGCAGTACTTC. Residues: CASSRSGADSYEQYF.